This section outlines one TCR beta chain sequence together with its context. Treatment specified: randomized to nivolumab then ipilimumab (arm A) or the reverse (arm B). No patient had prior DNA-damaging chemotherapy. The data were obtained in a study of sequential checkpoint blockade in melanoma. Study context: Patients were randomized 1:1 to nivolumab-then-ipilimumab or ipilimumab-then-nivolumab first-line. Both treatment sequences were followed by maintenance nivolumab.

Per germline, CDR1 LGHNA and CDR2 YSLEER. V lost 1 base and J 8 bases, leaving 17 bases between the germline ends. CDR3 size: 15 residues. TCRdb's copy holds only in-frame clones and misses some; the assay was immunoSEQ multiplex PCR. This table holds about 25,000 clones, roughly 73% found once. This specimen consisted of CD8+ T cells sorted from blood (inferred from file names), obtained from a patient given nivolumab and ipilimumab in sequence. V and J are TRBV4-3 and TRBJ1-2; tentatively, D is TRBD1 (6 bases). This receptor was identified in a human donor with melanoma. The CDR3 reads CASSQVTGPPWGYTF. In DNA form, the CDR3 reads TGCGCCAGCAGCCAAGTGACAGGTCCCCCTTGGGGCTACACCTTC.